Listed here is a single TCR beta chain. Its binding antigen is unknown. No per-base quality is available; no much larger clone lies one base away. The data were obtained in a study of shared clonotypes between healthy human individuals (TCRdb year 2020). Notes on the research overall: The cohort comprised two women and a few men aged 18 to 49 years. For each donor, CD4 naive and CD4 memory were each given three plates, CD8 naive was given two plates, and CD8 memory was given one plate. Blood TCR repertoires of five healthy adults were deeply sequenced to estimate repertoire size and the extent of clonotype sharing between individuals. Libraries were prepared and TCR repertoires were sequenced by different laboratories using diverse techniques, in order to increase sequencing depth and limit assay-specific biases. Per donor, leukapheresis produced somewhere between about 0.8 and 9 billion PBMCs. Here is what the overall study found, with its caveats: Sampling was limited to blood, and TCR repertoires in tissue likely differ from TCR repertoires in blood. Higher generation probabilities were observed for clonotypes shared by all four sorted-subset donors than for non-shared clonotypes. Even with the large sequencing depth, rarefaction of the sorted-subset datasets indicated that sequencing was incomplete. Sharing across several donors was observed for about 4.8% of naive CD4, under 4% of naive CD8, roughly 2.3% of memory CD4, and 0.4% of memory CD8 clonotypes. Larger estimated clonotype richness was generally found for naive subsets than for memory subsets. The small number of donors limited the genetic and exposure-history diversity represented. Based on pairwise subsampling, the degree of clonotype sharing among donors was expected to be affected by sequencing depth.

CD8 naive samples were obtained by positive selection for CCR7 among CD45RO-negative cells, yielding a CD45RA+CCR7+ population from which TemRA cells were excluded. Donors were healthy HIV-negative adults with no recently reported acute infections or vaccinations. Every donor was a Caucasian adult living in Nashville, Tennessee, USA. Blood was obtained by leukapheresis, after which PBMCs were separated by Ficoll-Histopaque density gradient centrifugation and cryopreserved in liquid nitrogen vapor phase. Purity and quantity of every magnetically sorted T cell population were checked by analytical flow cytometry. From each sorted fraction, genomic DNA was isolated and quantified by UV absorbance on a Nanodrop 2000c. There are 17 amino acids in the CDR3, from cysteine to phenylalanine inclusive. This entry keeps only the CDR3 DNA: 51 bases, framed from base 1. Via the germline V gene (reference sequence), CDR1 is SEHNR and CDR2 FQNEAQ. The germline V and J ends show losses of 3 bases and 5 bases respectively, and no gene match explains 9 bases of the junction.

TCR CDR3 regions were amplified from genomic DNA by multiplex PCR using the deep immunoSEQ assay. Extracted genomic DNA from each cell subset was distributed evenly across all wells of several immunoSEQ 96-well plates, and each plate was treated as a replicate. For sorted subsets, approximately 200 ng of genomic DNA, equivalent to 30,000 or so T cell genomes, went into each replicate PCR. Purified libraries were quantified with a Qubit 3.0 fluorometer, sized on a Bioanalyzer 2100, and re-quantified with the KAPA Library Quantification kit. Every immunoSEQ 96-well plate was sequenced on a separate single-read 150-cycle Illumina NextSeq 550 flow cell. On the authors' methods: Because only junctional sequences without quality scores were contained in the immunoSEQ output, filtering matching that applied to full-length reads could not be performed. Sequences were annotated with PyIR, a Python wrapper for IgBLAST v1.9, and V/J genes and CDR3 were assigned using IMGT germline references. Any read was removed if the V/J assignment was weak (E-value above 1e-6), the CDR3 was missing, or the read contained stop codons, out-of-frame junctions, or ambiguous translated residues. V3J clonotypes were defined as sequences sharing the same inferred V gene, J gene, and CDR3 amino acid sequence. The percentage overlap between two repertoires was calculated by dividing the number of shared unique clonotypes by the size of the smaller repertoire. Repertoire richness was assessed with RTK rarefaction, the Chao1 estimator, and Recon v2.1 estimates of unobserved clonotypes. Generation probabilities for all TCRbeta clonotypes obtained by the gDNA method from four donors were computed using OLGA. In its TCRdb copy, this immuneACCESS table keeps in-frame sequences only and misses some clones. Where compared with another copy, unresolved V genes explain less than half of these, and the others have no known cause. V and J calls plus clone size are reproduced from that table; the DNA served to infer D and trimming. In all, the sample holds more than 600,000 clones, and 92% of those were seen once. In total, the top ten clones hold approximately 22% of the sample.

The clonotype originates from a man aged 25-40 years in good health. The chain is made from TRBV7-9 and TRBJ2-5; a stretch of 13 junction bases matches TRBD2. Sequencing was done on a sample of naive CD8+ T cells sorted from blood. Explained via the paper, the cell subset or site label denotes: CD45RA+CCR7+. CDR3 protein: CASSFGLAGAREETQYF. The DNA sequence reads TGTGCCAGCAGCTTTGGACTAGCGGGAGCGAGGGAGGAGACCCAGTACTTC.